Each of the 20 T cell receptor beta chains below was sequenced from the same sample in a study of blood T cell repertoires in COVID-19. This table comes from immunoSEQ multiplex PCR, and its TCRdb copy is limited to in-frame clones, with some not included. Here the sample spans 300,000 to 450,000 clones, about 85% being singletons. The sequenced sample was peripheral blood. The receptors originated from a woman aged 18 to 35 with acute or convalescent COVID-19.

J is TRBJ1-1 and V is TRBV6-5, with D unresolved. The CDR3 sequence is 11 residues long. Trimming took off 6 bases at V and 5 bases at J, with 7 bases between the two ends. The germline V gene encodes CDR1 MNHEY and CDR2 SVGAGI. CDR3 nucleotide sequence: TGTGCCAGCAGCGGGAGAACTGAAGCTTTCTTT. Its translation is CASSGRTEAFF.

V and J are TRBV2 and TRBJ2-3, with TRBD2 matching over 8 bases. With 2 bases clipped from V and 2 bases from J, the junction kept 3 bases outside the gene matches. The CDR3 loop spans 15 amino acids. Germline V gene sequence: CDR1 SNHLY, CDR2 FYNNEI. CDR3: CASSEYGLATDTQYF. DNA for the CDR3: TGTGCCAGCAGTGAATATGGACTAGCCACAGATACGCAGTATTTT.

This clone was observed a handful of times. The CDR3 DNA reads TGTGCCAGCAACAGGGACGGCAATCAGCCCCAGCATTTT. Amino acids: CASNRDGNQPQHF. The chain is built from TRBV2 and TRBJ1-5; perhaps TRBD1 as D (6 bases). This CDR3 is 13 amino acids long. Trimming took off 7 bases at V and 2 bases at J, with 9 bases between the two ends. Germline V gives CDR1 SNHLY, CDR2 FYNNEI. Full variable domain (rest looked up from reference TRBV2 and TRBJ1-5): EPEVTQTPSHQVTQMGQEVILRCVPISNHLYFYWYRQILGQKVEFLVSFYNNEISEKSEIFDDQFSVERPDGSNFTLKIRSTKLEDSAMYFCASNRDGNQPQHFGDGTRLSIL.

The rearrangement joins TRBV7-9 to TRBJ1-3; D is unclear. V was clipped by 4 bases and J by 6 bases, with 7 bases between them. The CDR3 contains 12 residues. Per the germline V gene, CDR1 is SEHNR and CDR2 is FQNEAQ (reference sequence). CDR3 sequence: CASSSPVNTIYF. The DNA of the CDR3 is TGTGCCAGCAGCTCCCCGGTAAACACCATATATTTT.

This sequence joins TRBV14 and TRBJ1-5; maybe TRBD1 (5 bases). Germline CDR1 reads SGHDN; CDR2 reads FVKESK. CDR3 length: 14 amino acids. V was clipped by 1 base and J by 3 bases, with 7 bases between them. CDR3 nucleotides: TGTGCCAGCAGCCAAGGGGGCCTCAATCAGCCCCAGCATTTT. Translating gives CASSQGGLNQPQHF.

The chain links TRBV7-3 to TRBJ1-2; D gene ambiguous. CDR3 length: 14 amino acids. Trimming took 2 bases from V and 4 from J, leaving 11 bases between them. Germline V gives CDR1 SGHTA, CDR2 FQGTGA. The CDR3 sequence is CASSLSPGFYGYTF. DNA of the CDR3: TGTGCCAGCAGCTTATCGCCCGGGTTCTATGGCTACACCTTC. Using reference TRBV7-3 and TRBJ1-2 for the parts outside the CDR3, the full variable domain is GAGVSQTPSNKVTEKGKYVELRCDPISGHTALYWYRQSLGQGPEFLIYFQGTGAADDSGLPNDRFFAVRPEGSVSTLKIQRTERGDSAVYLCASSLSPGFYGYTFGSGTRLTVV.

V gene TRBV3-1 (or the pseudogene TRBV3-2) combines with J gene TRBJ2-3, with D perhaps TRBD2 (5 bases). This CDR3 contains 16 residues. The V and J ends lost 1 base and 5 bases respectively, with 16 bases between them. CDR1 and CDR2 from the germline V gene are LGHDT and YNNKEL (reference sequence). CDR3 sequence reads: CASSQGAGPVRDTQYF. In DNA, the CDR3 is TGTGCCAGCAGCCAAGGGGCGGGTCCAGTGAGAGATACGCAGTATTTT.

J is TRBJ2-3 and V is TRBV9; 8 nucleotides agree with TRBD2. CDR1 SGDLS and CDR2 YYNGEE come from the germline V gene. V lost 0 bases and J lost 3; bases outside the gene matches: 9. CDR3 length: 17 residues. The CDR3 sequence: CASSVGPSGGRTDTQYF. DNA of the CDR3: TGTGCCAGCAGCGTAGGGCCCAGCGGGGGTCGGACAGATACGCAGTATTTT.

The gene calls are TRBV2 and TRBJ2-3; tentatively, D is TRBD2 (6 bases). Trimming removed 7 bases from V and 2 bases from J, with 19 bases in between. Germline V CDR1 and CDR2: SNHLY, FYNNEI. The CDR3 runs to 16 residues. In nucleotides, the CDR3 is TGTGCCAGCACAGGGACCCTAGCGAAACCCACAGATACGCAGTATTTT. This translates into CASTGTLAKPTDTQYF.

The CDR3 is CASSLWSVTGELFF. Written as DNA, the CDR3 is TGCGCCAGCAGCCTTTGGAGCGTAACCGGGGAGCTGTTTTTT. This chain connects TRBV5-1 to TRBJ2-2; D is uncertain. Per germline, CDR1 SGHRS and CDR2 YFSETQ. The length of the CDR3 is 14 residues. V was shortened by 4 bases and J by 5 bases, with 12 bases between the two germline ends.

The chain has TRBV5-4 and TRBJ2-1; TRBD2 matches 15 bases. CDR3 length equals 16 residues. Germline CDR1 SGHNT, CDR2 YYREEE (reference sequence). J lost 7 bases, V lost 3 bases, and 5 bases had no gene match. The CDR3 DNA is TGTGCCAGCAGCTCCGGACTAGCGGGGGGGCCAAATGAGCAGTTCTTC. Protein product: CASSSGLAGGPNEQFF.

This clone was observed a single time. The CDR3: CASSLGGKEGTQAFF. DNA of the CDR3: TGCGCCAGCAGCCTAGGTGGAAAAGAGGGAACCCAAGCTTTCTTT. V usage is TRBV5-1 and J usage is TRBJ1-1; unclear D gene. The germline V and J ends were trimmed by 4 bases and 9 bases, with 22 bases remaining between them. The germline V gene encodes CDR1 SGHRS and CDR2 YFSETQ. This CDR3 contains 15 residues.

The chain carries TRBV3-1 (or the pseudogene TRBV3-2) and TRBJ2-4; 8 positions agree with TRBD2. V lost 0 bases and J lost 7; bases outside the gene matches: 11. The CDR3 has 17 residues. The germline V gene has CDR1 LGHDT and CDR2 YNNKEL (reference sequence). Here the CDR3 DNA reads TGTGCCAGCAGCCAAGATCTGGGTCACGGGGGGGAGAACATTCAGTACTTC. Amino acids: CASSQDLGHGGENIQYF.

This chain uses TRBV5-4 with TRBJ2-2; 13 nucleotides line up with TRBD2. After removal of 4 bases from V and 2 bases from J, the junction contained 5 bases not matched to a gene. CDR3 size: 17 residues. CDR1 is SGHNT and CDR2 is YYREEE in the germline V gene (reference sequence). CDR3 sequence reads: CASSLGTSGVNTGELFF. DNA for the CDR3: TGTGCCAGCAGCCTCGGGACTAGCGGGGTTAACACCGGGGAGCTGTTTTTT.

The chain is built from TRBV27 and TRBJ1-5, with unresolved D. This CDR3 comprises 15 residues. V was pared by 6 bases and J by 0 bases, with 12 bases between. The germline gives CDR1 MNHEY, CDR2 SMNVEV (reference sequence). The CDR3 is CASSPRSYSNQPQHF. CDR3 coding DNA: TGTGCCAGCAGCCCACGGAGTTATAGCAATCAGCCCCAGCATTTT.

This clone occurred once. This rearrangement joins TRBV5-1 to TRBJ2-7; D perhaps matches TRBD1 (6 bases). Germline V CDR1 and CDR2: SGHRS, YFSETQ. Trimming took off 4 bases at V and 2 bases at J, with 13 bases between the two ends. This CDR3 is 14 amino acids long. The CDR3 DNA reads TGCGCCAGCAGCATAGAGGGACATCCCTACGAGCAGTACTTC. It is translated as CASSIEGHPYEQYF.

About this clone: Different DNA sequences within this sample yield the same CDR3. The rearrangement uses TRBV15 and TRBJ1-5; D not resolved. The germline gives CDR1 LNHNV, CDR2 YYDKDF (reference sequence). Trimming took off 0 bases at V and 2 bases at J, with 11 bases between the two ends. This CDR3 has 16 residues. CDR3 amino acids: CATSRDNGRGNQPQHF. CDR3 coding DNA: TGTGCCACCAGCAGAGATAACGGGAGGGGCAATCAGCCCCAGCATTTT. The full variable domain, its missing parts supplied by reference TRBV15 and TRBJ1-5, is DAMVIQNPRYQVTQFGKPVTLSCSQTLNHNVMYWYQQKSSQAPKLLFHYYDKDFNNEADTPDNFQSRRPNTSFCFLDIRSPGLGDTAMYLCATSRDNGRGNQPQHFGDGTRLSIL.

The table lists this clone with a count of one. This chain uses TRBV19 with TRBJ2-2; 13 bases line up with TRBD2. In germline, CDR1 is LNHDA, CDR2 SQIVND (reference sequence). The J segment lost 8 bases and the V segment lost 4 bases, leaving 19 bases of the junction unmatched. The CDR3 consists of 20 residues. The CDR3 here is CASSTVPRTSGSYGSGELFF. The CDR3 nucleotides read TGTGCCAGTAGTACCGTCCCCCGGACTAGCGGGAGTTATGGGTCTGGGGAGCTGTTTTTT.

The chain employs TRBV24-1 and TRBJ2-5, with D perhaps TRBD1 (5 bases). V lost 1 base and J lost 3, with 8 bases in between. The CDR3 is made up of 14 amino acids. Looked up from germline, CDR1 is KGHDR and CDR2 is SFDVKD. The CDR3 DNA reads TGTGCCACCAGTGATTTTGAAGGGGAAGAGACCCAGTACTTC. Amino acid sequence: CATSDFEGEETQYF.

The rearrangement links TRBV12-5 to TRBJ1-1; D remains unclear. CDR1 is LGHNT, CDR2 FRNRAP, per germline. V was cut by 7 bases and J by 1 base, with 13 bases left in between. There are 14 residues in the CDR3. CDR3 sequence: CASVSTVPNTEAFF. In DNA, the CDR3 is TGTGCTAGTGTTTCGACTGTCCCGAACACTGAAGCTTTCTTT.